These 23 T cell receptor beta chains were sequenced from one sample in a study of blood T cell repertoires in COVID-19. Clones were read by immunoSEQ multiplex PCR, and TCRdb kept only the in-frame ones, dropping some. The table has about 150,000 clones, 89% seen once. Sequenced input: peripheral blood. Receptors were obtained from a man in his fifties or sixties with acute or convalescent COVID-19.

The J gene is TRBJ1-1, the V gene TRBV5-1; D not certain. The CDR3 is made up of 14 amino acids. Germline V gene data show CDR1 as SGHRS and CDR2 as YFSETQ. V lost 2 bases, J lost 5 bases, and 13 bases lay in between. The CDR3 sequence is CASSFSGSRTEAFF. The CDR3 DNA is TGCGCCAGCAGCTTCTCGGGGTCTCGGACTGAAGCTTTCTTT.

The chain joins TRBV6-5 to TRBJ2-2; 11 bases line up with TRBD2. The V gene end was trimmed by 6 bases and the J gene end by 4 bases; junction bases not matched to a gene: 4. This CDR3 region has 15 residues. Germline CDR1 is MNHEY and CDR2 is SVGAGI. CDR3 amino acids: CASSRLAGLTGELFF. CDR3 nucleotide sequence: TGTGCCAGCAGCCGACTAGCGGGGCTCACCGGGGAGCTGTTTTTT.

This clone appeared once. The chain employs TRBV12-5 and TRBJ1-1, with D possibly matching TRBD1 (5 bases). CDR1 and CDR2 (germline): LGHNT, FRNRAP. The CDR3 has 14 residues. V gave up 8 bases and J gave up 1 base, with 14 bases separating them. This CDR3 reads CASPRGDGNTEAFF. CDR3 sequence (DNA): TGTGCTAGTCCTCGGGGGGATGGGAACACTGAAGCTTTCTTT.

The chain links TRBV4-3 to TRBJ1-3, with 7 bases that match TRBD1. CDR3 size: 15 residues. The junction had 1 base not matched to a gene; V was cut back by 0 bases and J by 2 bases. Germline V gene lookup returns CDR1 LGHNA and CDR2 YSLEER. The CDR3 bases are TGCGCCAGCAGCCAAGATACAGGGGCTGGAAACACCATATATTTT. Its translation is CASSQDTGAGNTIYF.

This clone was found once. The chain links TRBV5-1 to TRBJ1-1; D is uncertain. Deletions cut 4 bases from V and 2 bases from J, with 9 bases between. The CDR3 extends over 13 amino acids. CDR1 and CDR2 from the germline V gene are SGHRS and YFSETQ. The CDR3 spells CASSLRVNTEAFF. For the CDR3, the DNA is TGCGCCAGCAGCCTACGGGTCAACACTGAAGCTTTCTTT.

The chain is built from TRBV29-1 and TRBJ1-1; possibly TRBD1 for D (6 bases). Germline values: CDR1 SQVTM, CDR2 ANQGSEA. The length of the CDR3 is 16 residues. The CDR3 nucleotides read TGCACGGATGGGGCGAACAGGGAAGGGCTGAACACTGAAGCTTTCTTT. It is translated as CTDGANREGLNTEAFF.

The chain carries TRBV6-4 and TRBJ2-2; D not resolved. Germline CDR1 MRHNA, CDR2 SNTAGT. The V end lost 2 bases, the J end lost 5 bases, and 3 bases lay between the germline ends. This CDR3 has 12 amino acids. The CDR3 here is CASSDQTGELFF. The DNA for the CDR3 is TGTGCCAGCAGTGACCAGACCGGGGAGCTGTTTTTT.

The chain joins TRBV3-1 (or the pseudogene TRBV3-2) to TRBJ1-2, with D hard to call. The CDR3 extends over 17 amino acids. In germline, CDR1 is LGHDT, CDR2 YNNKEL (reference sequence). The V end was cut by 0 bases, the J end by 4 bases, with 18 bases between. Written as DNA, the CDR3 is TGTGCCAGCAGCCAAGAGCGTGGAGGGCGCAGAATCTATGGCTACACCTTC. Translated: CASSQERGGRRIYGYTF.

The genes are TRBV5-1 and TRBJ2-1; TRBD2 matches 10 bases. CDR1 is SGHRS and CDR2 is YFSETQ in the germline V gene. The junction had 7 bases not matched to a gene; V was cut back by 0 bases and J by 7 bases. The CDR3 totals 16 residues. The CDR3 loop is CASSLGSSGGGNEQFF. CDR3 coding DNA: TGCGCCAGCAGCTTGGGCTCTAGCGGGGGTGGGAATGAGCAGTTCTTC.

This clone was seen only a few times. The J gene is TRBJ1-2, the V gene TRBV19, with a tentative D call TRBD1 (5 bases). Deletions cut 5 bases from V and 0 bases from J, with 10 bases between. This CDR3 is built from 14 residues. Germline loops: CDR1 LNHDA, CDR2 SQIVND (reference sequence). The CDR3 DNA is TGTGCCAGTAGTGGCGACAGTGCTAACTATGGCTACACCTTC. Residues: CASSGDSANYGYTF.

The gene calls are TRBV6-6 and TRBJ2-1; D remains unclear. The germline gives CDR1 MNHNY, CDR2 SVGAGI (reference sequence). The V end lost 7 bases, the J end lost 3 bases, and 10 bases lay between the germline ends. The length of the CDR3 is 13 residues. CDR3 protein: CASTKTYYNEQFF. The CDR3 bases are TGTGCCAGCACTAAGACTTACTACAATGAGCAGTTCTTC.

The chain links TRBV4-3 to TRBJ1-6; maybe TRBD1 (6 bases). Germline CDR1 LGHNA, CDR2 YSLEER. The CDR3 sequence is 17 residues long. Between the trimmed V and J ends, which lost 3 bases and 10 bases, there was a span of 22 bases. The CDR3 region is CASSQVPGGADFSPLHF. The CDR3 nucleotides are TGCGCCAGCAGCCAGGTTCCGGGGGGGGCGGATTTCTCACCCCTCCACTTT.

This chain links TRBV15 with TRBJ2-5; D may be TRBD1 (6 bases). V was cut by 4 bases and J by 5 bases, with 11 bases left in between. This CDR3 contains 13 residues. Germline V CDR1 and CDR2: LNHNV, YYDKDF (reference sequence). CDR3 in amino acids: CATSKAGVETQYF. In DNA form, the CDR3 reads TGTGCCACCAGCAAGGCAGGGGTGGAGACCCAGTACTTC.

The V gene is TRBV24-1, the J gene TRBJ2-3; TRBD2 aligns across 13 bases. V was clipped by 9 bases and J by 6 bases; unmatched bases: 2. The V gene's germline CDR1 is KGHDR and CDR2 SFDVKD. This CDR3 region has 13 residues. The CDR3 region is CATGTSGADTQYF. In DNA form, the CDR3 reads TGTGCCACCGGGACTAGCGGGGCTGATACGCAGTATTTT.

The V gene is TRBV20-1, the J gene TRBJ1-4; 7 bases are a match to TRBD1. Germline V gene sequence: CDR1 DFQATT, CDR2 SNEGSKA (reference sequence). V lost 3 bases, J lost 7 bases, and 8 bases stayed unmatched. The CDR3 loop spans 14 amino acids. CDR3 sequence reads: CSASLGQVPEKLFF. CDR3 sequence (DNA): TGCAGTGCTAGTTTAGGACAGGTACCTGAAAAACTGTTTTTT.

The chain recombines TRBV27 with TRBJ2-7, with no clear D. The V gene lost 8 bases and the J gene lost 6 bases, with 11 bases spanning the gap. Looked up from germline, CDR1 is MNHEY and CDR2 is SMNVEV (reference sequence). This CDR3 region has 11 residues. CDR3 residues: CASGGFLEQYF. CDR3 DNA: TGTGCCAGCGGTGGCTTTCTCGAGCAGTACTTC.

The chain links TRBV9 to TRBJ2-5; D is unresolved. The germline V and J ends were trimmed by 0 bases and 5 bases, with 5 bases remaining between them. The germline CDR1 and CDR2 sequences are SGDLS and YYNGEE. The CDR3 covers 12 residues. The CDR3 here is CASSVASETQYF. Written as DNA, the CDR3 is TGTGCCAGCAGCGTAGCTTCGGAGACCCAGTACTTC.

This clone has just one count. The gene calls are TRBV6-1 and TRBJ1-2; 10 bases match TRBD1. Germline CDR1 MNHNS, CDR2 SASEGT. The CDR3 runs to 16 residues. V shed 4 bases and J 6 bases; nucleotides not matched to a gene: 11. For the CDR3, the DNA is TGTGCCAGCAGTGGGTCCGGGACAGGGGCGCGGAATGGCTACACCTTC. Its translation: CASSGSGTGARNGYTF.

The chain joins TRBV5-5 to TRBJ1-5; no reliable D call. Germline loops: CDR1 SGHKS, CDR2 YYEKEE (reference sequence). Deletions cut 0 bases from V and 6 bases from J, with 7 bases between. This CDR3 spans 13 amino acids. The CDR3 region has the DNA TGTGCCAGCAGCTTGGTTCTCGGTCAGCCCCAGCATTTT. This codes for CASSLVLGQPQHF.

V usage is TRBV5-6 and J usage is TRBJ1-2; TRBD1 aligns across 9 bases. This CDR3 comprises 14 residues. Germline CDR1 is SGHDT and CDR2 is YYEEEE. With V trimmed by 2 bases and J by 7 bases, 6 bases remained unmatched. For the CDR3, the DNA is TGTGCCAGCAGCTTACAGGGGGCTTTTTCTGGCTACACCTTC. Translating gives CASSLQGAFSGYTF.

The chain has TRBV19 and TRBJ1-1; TRBD1 matches 8 bases. V was clipped by 5 bases and J by 4 bases; unmatched bases: 6. The germline gives CDR1 LNHDA, CDR2 SQIVND (reference sequence). CDR3 length: 14 residues. CDR3 protein: CASSRTGRGTEAFF. The CDR3 nucleotides are TGTGCCAGTAGTCGGACAGGGCGGGGCACTGAAGCTTTCTTT.

The chain combines TRBV19 with TRBJ1-3; D not resolved. V lost 5 bases to trimming and J lost 3 bases, with 17 bases between them. The CDR3 length is 16 residues. CDR1 LNHDA and CDR2 SQIVND come from the germline V gene (reference sequence). CDR3 nucleotides: TGTGCCAGTAGTCCTGCCAGCCTCGGGGATGGAAACACCATATATTTT. Encoded protein: CASSPASLGDGNTIYF.

The CDR3 DNA reads as TGTGCCAGCAGCTCCATGCAGGGGCGGACCGGGGAGCTGTTTTTT. It encodes CASSSMQGRTGELFF. This chain uses TRBV5-4 with TRBJ2-2, with a tentative D call TRBD1 (6 bases). Looked up from germline, CDR1 is SGHNT and CDR2 is YYREEE (reference sequence). CDR3 length: 15 residues. V lost 3 bases to trimming and J lost 5 bases, with 14 bases between them.